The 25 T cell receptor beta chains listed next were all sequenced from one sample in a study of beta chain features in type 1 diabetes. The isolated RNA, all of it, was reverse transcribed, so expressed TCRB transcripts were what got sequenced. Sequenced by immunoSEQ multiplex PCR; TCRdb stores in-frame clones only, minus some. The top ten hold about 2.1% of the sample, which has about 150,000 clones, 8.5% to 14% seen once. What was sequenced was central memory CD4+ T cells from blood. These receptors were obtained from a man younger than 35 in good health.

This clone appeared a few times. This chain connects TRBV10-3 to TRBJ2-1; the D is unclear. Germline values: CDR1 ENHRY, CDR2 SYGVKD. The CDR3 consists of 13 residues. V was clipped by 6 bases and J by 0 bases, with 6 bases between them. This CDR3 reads CAIRAVSYNEQFF. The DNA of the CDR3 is TGTGCCATCAGGGCAGTCTCCTACAATGAGCAGTTCTTC.

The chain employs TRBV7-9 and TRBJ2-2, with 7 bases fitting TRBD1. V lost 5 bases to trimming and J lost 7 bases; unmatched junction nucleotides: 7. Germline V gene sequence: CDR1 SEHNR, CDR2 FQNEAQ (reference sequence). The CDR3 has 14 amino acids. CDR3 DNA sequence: TGTGCCAGCAGCACCCAGACAGGGCTCGGGGAGCTGTTTTTT. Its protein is CASSTQTGLGELFF.

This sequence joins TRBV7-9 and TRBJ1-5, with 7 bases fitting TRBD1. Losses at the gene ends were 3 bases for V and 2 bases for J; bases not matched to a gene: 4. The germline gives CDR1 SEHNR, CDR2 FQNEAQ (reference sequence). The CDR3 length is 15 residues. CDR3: CASSLGGQGNQPQHF. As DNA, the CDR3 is TGTGCCAGCAGCTTGGGAGGACAGGGCAATCAGCCCCAGCATTTT.

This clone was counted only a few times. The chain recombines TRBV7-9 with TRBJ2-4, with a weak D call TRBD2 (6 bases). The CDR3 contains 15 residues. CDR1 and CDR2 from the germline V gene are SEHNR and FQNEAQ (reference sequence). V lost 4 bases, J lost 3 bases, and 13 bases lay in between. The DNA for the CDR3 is TGTGCCAGCAGCTCCGGGAGTTTGGGCAAAAACATTCAGTACTTC. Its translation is CASSSGSLGKNIQYF.

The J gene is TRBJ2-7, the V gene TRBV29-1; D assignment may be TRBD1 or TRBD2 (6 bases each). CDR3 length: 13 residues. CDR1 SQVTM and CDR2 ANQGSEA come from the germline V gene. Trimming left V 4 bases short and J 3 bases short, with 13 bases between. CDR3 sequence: CSVVEGGIYEQYF. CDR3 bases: TGCAGCGTTGTAGAGGGGGGAATCTACGAGCAGTACTTC.

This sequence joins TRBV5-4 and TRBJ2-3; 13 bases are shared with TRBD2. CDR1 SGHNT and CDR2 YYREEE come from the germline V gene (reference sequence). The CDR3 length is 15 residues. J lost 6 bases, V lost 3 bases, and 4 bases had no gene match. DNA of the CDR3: TGTGCCAGCAGCTGGACTAGCGGGAGTCCCGATACGCAGTATTTT. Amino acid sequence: CASSWTSGSPDTQYF.

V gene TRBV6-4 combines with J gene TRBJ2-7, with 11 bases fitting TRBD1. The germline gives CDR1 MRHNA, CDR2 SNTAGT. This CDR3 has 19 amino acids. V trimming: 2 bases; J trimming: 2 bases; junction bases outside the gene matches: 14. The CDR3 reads CASSDPPFMKGQGAYEQYF. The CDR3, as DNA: TGTGCCAGCAGTGACCCCCCCTTTATGAAGGGACAGGGGGCCTACGAGCAGTACTTC.

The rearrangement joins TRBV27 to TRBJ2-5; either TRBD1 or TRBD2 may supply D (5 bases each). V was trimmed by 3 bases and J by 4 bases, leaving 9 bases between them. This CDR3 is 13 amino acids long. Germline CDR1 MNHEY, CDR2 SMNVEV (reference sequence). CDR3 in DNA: TGTGCCAGCAGTTTGATGAGGGGAGAGACCCAGTACTTC. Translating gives CASSLMRGETQYF.

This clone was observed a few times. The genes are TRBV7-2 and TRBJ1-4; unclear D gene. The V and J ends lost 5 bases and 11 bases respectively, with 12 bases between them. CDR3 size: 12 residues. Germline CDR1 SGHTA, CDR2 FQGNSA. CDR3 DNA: TGTGCCAGCAGCCAGTCTTCGAGGAAACTGTTTTTT. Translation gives CASSQSSRKLFF.

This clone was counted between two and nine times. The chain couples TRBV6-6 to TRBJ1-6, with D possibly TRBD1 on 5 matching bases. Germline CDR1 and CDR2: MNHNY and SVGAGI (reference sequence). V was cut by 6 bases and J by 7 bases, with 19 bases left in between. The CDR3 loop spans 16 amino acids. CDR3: CASSPGRRQQNSPLHF. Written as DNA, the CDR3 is TGTGCCAGCAGCCCAGGCCGGAGACAGCAGAATTCACCCCTCCACTTT.

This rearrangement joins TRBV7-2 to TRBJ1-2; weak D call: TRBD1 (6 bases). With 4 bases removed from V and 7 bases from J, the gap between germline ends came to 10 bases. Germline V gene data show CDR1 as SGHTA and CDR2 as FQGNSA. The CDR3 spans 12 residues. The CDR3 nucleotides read TGTGCCAGCAGCTCACAGGGTTTTGGCTACACCTTC. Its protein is CASSSQGFGYTF.

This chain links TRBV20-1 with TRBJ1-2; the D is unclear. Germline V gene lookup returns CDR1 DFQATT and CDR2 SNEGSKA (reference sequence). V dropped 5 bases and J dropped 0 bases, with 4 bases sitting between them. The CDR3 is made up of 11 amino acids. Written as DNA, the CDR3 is TGCAGTGCTGAAGCTAACTATGGCTACACCTTC. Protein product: CSAEANYGYTF.

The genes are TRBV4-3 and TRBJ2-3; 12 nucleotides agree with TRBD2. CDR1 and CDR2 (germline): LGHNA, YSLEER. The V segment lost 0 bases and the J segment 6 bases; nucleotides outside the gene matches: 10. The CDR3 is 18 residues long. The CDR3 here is CASSQETPSGGAVDTQYF. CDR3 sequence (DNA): TGCGCCAGCAGCCAAGAAACCCCTAGCGGGGGGGCCGTGGATACGCAGTATTTT.

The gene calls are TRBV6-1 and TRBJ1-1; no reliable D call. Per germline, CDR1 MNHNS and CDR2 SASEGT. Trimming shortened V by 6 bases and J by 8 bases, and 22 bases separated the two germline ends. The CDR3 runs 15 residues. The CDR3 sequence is CASRAALFKAAEAFF. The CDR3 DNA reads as TGTGCCAGCAGGGCCGCGCTATTTAAGGCGGCAGAAGCTTTCTTT.

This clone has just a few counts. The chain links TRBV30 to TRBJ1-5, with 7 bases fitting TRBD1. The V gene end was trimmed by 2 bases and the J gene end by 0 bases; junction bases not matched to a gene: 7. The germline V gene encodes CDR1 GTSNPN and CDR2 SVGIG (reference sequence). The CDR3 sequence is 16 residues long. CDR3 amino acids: CAWSFLGGNSNQPQHF. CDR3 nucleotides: TGTGCCTGGAGTTTTTTAGGGGGCAATAGCAATCAGCCCCAGCATTTT.

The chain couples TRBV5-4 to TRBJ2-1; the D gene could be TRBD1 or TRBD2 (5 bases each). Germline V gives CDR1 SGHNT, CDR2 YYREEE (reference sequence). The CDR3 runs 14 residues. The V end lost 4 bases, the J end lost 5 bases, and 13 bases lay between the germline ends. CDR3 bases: TGTGCCAGCAGCGCCGGGACGGGACACAATGAGCAGTTCTTC. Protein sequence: CASSAGTGHNEQFF. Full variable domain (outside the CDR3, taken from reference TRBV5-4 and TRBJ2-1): ETGVTQSPTHLIKTRGQQVTLRCSSQSGHNTVSWYQQALGQGPQFIFQYYREEENGRGNFPPRFSGLQFPNYSSELNVNALELDDSALYLCASSAGTGHNEQFFGPGTRLTVL.

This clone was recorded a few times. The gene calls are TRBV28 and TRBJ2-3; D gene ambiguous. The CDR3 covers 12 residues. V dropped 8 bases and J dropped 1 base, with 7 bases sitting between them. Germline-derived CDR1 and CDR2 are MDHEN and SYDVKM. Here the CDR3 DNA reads TGTGCCAGCGGAAGCCGCACAGATACGCAGTATTTT. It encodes CASGSRTDTQYF.

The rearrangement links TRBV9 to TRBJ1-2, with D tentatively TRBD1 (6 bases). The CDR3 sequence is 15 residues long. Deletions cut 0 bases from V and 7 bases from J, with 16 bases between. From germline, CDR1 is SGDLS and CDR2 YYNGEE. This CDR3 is CASSVDGSGASGYTF. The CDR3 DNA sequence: TGTGCCAGCAGCGTAGACGGGTCAGGGGCCTCTGGCTACACCTTC.

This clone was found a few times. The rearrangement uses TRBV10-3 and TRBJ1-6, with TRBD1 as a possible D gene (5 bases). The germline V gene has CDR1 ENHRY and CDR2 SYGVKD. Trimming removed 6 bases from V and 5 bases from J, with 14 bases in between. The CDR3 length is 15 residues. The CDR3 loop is CAIRHPAGDNSPLHF. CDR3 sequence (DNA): TGTGCCATCAGACACCCGGCGGGGGATAATTCACCCCTCCACTTT.

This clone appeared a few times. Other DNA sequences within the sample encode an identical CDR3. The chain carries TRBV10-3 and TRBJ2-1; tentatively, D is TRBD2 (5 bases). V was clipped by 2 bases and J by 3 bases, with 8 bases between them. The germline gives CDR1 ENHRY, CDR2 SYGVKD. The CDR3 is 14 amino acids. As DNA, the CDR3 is TGTGCCATCAGTGAGCGGGGAGACTACAATGAGCAGTTCTTC. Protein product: CAISERGDYNEQFF.

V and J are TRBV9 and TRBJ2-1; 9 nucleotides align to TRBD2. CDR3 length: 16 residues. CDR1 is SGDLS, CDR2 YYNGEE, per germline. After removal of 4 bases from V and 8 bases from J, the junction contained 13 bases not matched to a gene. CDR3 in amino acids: CASSSTMIAGDDEQFF. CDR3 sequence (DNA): TGTGCCAGCAGCTCTACGATGATAGCGGGAGACGATGAGCAGTTCTTC.

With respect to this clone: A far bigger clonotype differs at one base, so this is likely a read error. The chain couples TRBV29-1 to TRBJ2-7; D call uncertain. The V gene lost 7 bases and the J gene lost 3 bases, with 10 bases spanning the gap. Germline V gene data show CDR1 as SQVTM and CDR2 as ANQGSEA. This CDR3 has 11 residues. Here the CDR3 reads CSAEADYEQYF. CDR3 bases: TGCAGCGCCGAGGCCGACTACGAGCAGTACTTC.

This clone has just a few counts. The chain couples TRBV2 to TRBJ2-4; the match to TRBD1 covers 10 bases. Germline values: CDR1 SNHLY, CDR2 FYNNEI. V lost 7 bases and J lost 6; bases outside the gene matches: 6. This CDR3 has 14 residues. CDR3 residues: CASKAGQGINIQYF. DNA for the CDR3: TGTGCCAGCAAGGCGGGACAGGGGATAAACATTCAGTACTTC.

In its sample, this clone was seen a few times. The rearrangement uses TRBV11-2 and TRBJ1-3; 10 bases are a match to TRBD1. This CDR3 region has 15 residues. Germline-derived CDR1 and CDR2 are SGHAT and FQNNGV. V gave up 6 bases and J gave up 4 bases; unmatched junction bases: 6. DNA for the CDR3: TGTGCCAGCAGGCCTTCGGGACAGGGGGGAAACACCATATATTTT. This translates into CASRPSGQGGNTIYF.

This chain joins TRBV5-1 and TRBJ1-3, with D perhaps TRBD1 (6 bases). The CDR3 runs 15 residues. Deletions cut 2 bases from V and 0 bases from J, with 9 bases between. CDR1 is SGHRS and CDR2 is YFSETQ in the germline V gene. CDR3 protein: CASSLQGLSGNTIYF. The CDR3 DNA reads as TGCGCCAGCAGCTTACAGGGCCTCTCTGGAAACACCATATATTTT.